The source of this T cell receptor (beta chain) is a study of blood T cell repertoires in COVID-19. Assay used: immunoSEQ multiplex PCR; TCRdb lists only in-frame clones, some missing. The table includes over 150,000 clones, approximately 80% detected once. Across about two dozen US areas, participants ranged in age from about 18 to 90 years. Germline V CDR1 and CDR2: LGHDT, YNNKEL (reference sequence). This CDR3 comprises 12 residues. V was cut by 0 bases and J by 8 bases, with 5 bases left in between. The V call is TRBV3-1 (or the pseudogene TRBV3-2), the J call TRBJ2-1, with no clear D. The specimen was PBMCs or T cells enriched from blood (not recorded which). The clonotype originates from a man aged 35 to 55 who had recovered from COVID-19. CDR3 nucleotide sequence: TGTGCCAGCAGCCAAGAGGGCGATGAGCAGTTCTTC. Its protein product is CASSQEGDEQFF.